This is a list of T cell receptor beta chains from one sample in a study of beta chain features in type 1 diabetes. Assay: immunoSEQ multiplex PCR; the TCRdb copy retains only in-frame clones and omits some. The data show roughly 340,000 clones, with roughly 12% seen just once and around 0.016% held by the top ten. The sequencing sample was made of naive CD4+ T cells from blood. All receptors come from a woman under 30 with type 1 diabetes. Each CDR3 is given with its conserved first and last residue. A D gene is named only where the DNA matches it firmly.

>TRBV7-2|NA|TRBJ2-5
CASRNRDETQYF
>TRBV30|NA|TRBJ2-7
CAWSVWAGSGGEQYF
>TRBV7-9|TRBD1|TRBJ2-2
CASSLGQGLNTGELFF
>TRBV28|NA|TRBJ2-1
CASSLGSVSYNEQFF
>TRBV18|NA|TRBJ1-2
CASSPRRQENYGYTF
>TRBV5-1|TRBD1|TRBJ1-1
CASSSGQGGTEAFF
>TRBV25-1|NA|TRBJ1-1
CASSEYAGRGTEAFF
>TRBV7-9|NA|TRBJ2-4
CASSDKQLAKNIQYF
>TRBV7-9|NA|TRBJ1-1
CASSFFRDPNTEAFF
>TRBV19|NA|TRBJ2-3
CASSLARGTDTQYF
>TRBV7-8|TRBD1|TRBJ1-2
CASSLVAGGAVGYTF
>TRBV7-8|TRBD2|TRBJ2-2
CASSLRLAGVGELFF
>TRBV2|NA|TRBJ2-2
CASSDVTANTGELFF
>TRBV25-1|NA|TRBJ2-3
CASSEFRRGSTDTQYF
>TRBV5-1|NA|TRBJ2-5
CASSLAAAQETQYF
>TRBV13|NA|TRBJ1-1
CASSPRRDPEAFF
>TRBV6-6|TRBD2|TRBJ2-2
CASGSGSGAGELFF
>TRBV7-8|TRBD2|TRBJ2-1
CASSLAGGTSGRANGEQFF
>TRBV18|NA|TRBJ1-1
CASSPQGGTEAFF
>TRBV7-6|NA|TRBJ2-7
CASSPRPAPGDEQYF
>TRBV9|TRBD1|TRBJ1-5
CASSPGRGTGDQPQHF
>TRBV7-3|TRBD2|TRBJ2-1
CASSGGTSGFSEQFF
>TRBV14|TRBD2|TRBJ2-3
CASSQERTSGTDTQYF
>TRBV11-2|TRBD1|TRBJ1-1
CASSFGTANTEAFF
>TRBV15|TRBD1|TRBJ2-7
CATSSRTGIGGEQYF
>TRBV2|TRBD1|TRBJ2-3
CASSEGGLGQVSGDTQYF
>TRBV7-2|TRBD1|TRBJ2-3
CASSLAGRGRADTQYF
>TRBV18|TRBD1|TRBJ2-1
CASSPAGTAYNEQFF
>TRBV6-5|NA|TRBJ2-7
CASSKAGYYEQYF
>TRBV5-1|TRBD2|TRBJ2-3
CASSLVPGLAGGKSTDTQYF
>TRBV5-1|NA|TRBJ2-7
CASSLRGTLDYEQYF